The clone carrying this T cell receptor (beta chain) was picked up a small number of times. Its antigen remains unknown. This specimen comes from a study of T-cell reconstitution after alpha-beta-depleted transplantation in children. V gave up 1 base and J gave up 8 bases, with 16 bases separating them. From germline, CDR1 is SGHRS and CDR2 YFSETQ. The CDR3 extends over 16 amino acids. Researchers prepared the TCRbeta library using unique molecular identifiers, the study reports. TCRdb ran MiXCR on the PCR reads and lists one entry per CDR3 protein. The sample contains fewer than 550,000 distinct CDR3 sequences, around 10% of which appear only once. General study findings and limits: Some patients' high day-60 TCRbeta diversity was traced to surviving recipient T cells and thymic progenitors. Expanded graft clones, several hundred of them, were reportedly the source of alpha-beta T cells about two months after transplant. Newly produced T cells mostly accounted for T-cell counts and diversity one year post-transplant.

The sequence was obtained from a female patient aged 2 to 10 who had a stem cell transplant for aplastic anemia, so the T cells may come from the graft donor. This specimen consisted of PBMCs, mostly from graft donor cells, obtained 180 days after TCRalphabeta/CD19-depleted stem cell transplant. The V gene is TRBV5-1, the J gene TRBJ2-6; D could derive from TRBD1 or TRBD2 (6 bases each). CDR3 sequence (DNA): TGCGCCAGCAGCTTGAGTCGGGGGCTCCTCACCAACGTCCTGACTTTC. This sequence encodes CASSLSRGLLTNVLTF.